The following is a T cell receptor (beta chain) sequence with its context. Its antigen remains unidentified. Sequencing used immunoSEQ multiplex PCR; TCRdb keeps in-frame clones, though not all of them. Seen here are tens of thousands of clones, more than 80% observed once, and the top ten hold around 5.6%. The data are from a study of T cells in localized non-small cell lung cancer. Germline assignment: CDR1 MDHEN and CDR2 SYDVKM. V shed 8 bases and J shed 4 bases, with 8 bases lying between them. CDR3 length: 11 residues. Overall study results and limits: There was an association of higher blood T cell density with longer overall survival. Uninvolved adjacent lung showed higher T cell clonality than tumor. Heterogeneity cannot be ruled out, as sequencing used one tumor region only.

The source of this sequence is a male donor at least 60 years old with stage II lung adenocarcinoma. The J gene is TRBJ2-5, the V gene TRBV28; no definite D call. Source: peripheral blood mononuclear cells, taken before any cancer treatment. The CDR3 DNA sequence: TGTGCCAGCGGTAGCTTAGAGACCCAGTACTTC. As protein: CASGSLETQYF.